The 5 T cell receptor beta chains below come from one sample, sequenced in a study of blood T cells in healthy people across ages. A second PCR of about 7 to 12 cycles used a sample-barcoded 5' primer and a J-beta primer mix. TCRdb reprocessed the 5' RACE reads via MiXCR and lists one record per CDR3 protein. The sample includes roughly 900,000 distinct CDR3 sequences, 40% to 60% seen only once; the top ten take around an eighth. The sequencing sample was made of blood. These TCRs come from a man under 40 in good health.

As regards this clonotype: An end of the junction does not agree with germline; a read error may underlie this. This chain links TRBV9 with TRBJ2-7; maybe TRBD2 (6 bases). Germline V gene data show CDR1 as SGDLS and CDR2 as YYNGEE. The CDR3 covers 15 residues. CDR3 protein: CVSSVAPGLGYEQYF. CDR3 in DNA: TGTGTCAGCAGCGTTGCCCCGGGACTGGGCTACGAGCAGTACTTC.

The V and J genes are TRBV6-1 and TRBJ2-3; D unresolved. CDR1 MNHNS and CDR2 SASEGT come from the germline V gene. The CDR3 is 15 amino acids. V was cut by 0 bases and J by 1 base, with 8 bases left in between. The DNA for the CDR3 is TGTGCCAGCAGTGAAGCGCTCGGCGGCACAGATACGCAGTATTTT. Its translation is CASSEALGGTDTQYF.

This clonotype was picked up many times. J is TRBJ2-7 and V is TRBV29-1, with 8 bases identical to TRBD1. The CDR3 totals 13 residues. Per the germline V gene, CDR1 is SQVTM and CDR2 is ANQGSEA. V was pared by 4 bases and J by 2 bases, with 4 bases of the junction left unmatched. The CDR3 loop reads CSVVGQGPYEQYF. The DNA for the CDR3 is TGCAGCGTTGTTGGACAGGGCCCCTACGAGCAGTACTTC.

The rearrangement links TRBV28 to TRBJ2-7; D may be TRBD2 (6 bases). Germline V lookup: CDR1 MDHEN, CDR2 SYDVKM. The germline V and J ends were trimmed by 5 bases and 5 bases, with 16 bases remaining between them. The CDR3 length is 14 residues. The DNA for the CDR3 is TGTGCCAGCAGTGTAGGCGGGGACCTGAACGAGCAGTACTTC. It codes for CASSVGGDLNEQYF.

This clonotype was seen a handful of times. The genes are TRBV6-1 and TRBJ2-3; possibly TRBD2 for D (6 bases). There are 13 residues in the CDR3. Germline V lookup: CDR1 MNHNS, CDR2 SASEGT. Trimming shortened V by 10 bases and J by 2 bases, and 13 bases separated the two germline ends. The CDR3 DNA reads as TGTGCCACTCTCTCGGGGGTCACAGATACGCAGTATTTT. Translation gives CATLSGVTDTQYF.